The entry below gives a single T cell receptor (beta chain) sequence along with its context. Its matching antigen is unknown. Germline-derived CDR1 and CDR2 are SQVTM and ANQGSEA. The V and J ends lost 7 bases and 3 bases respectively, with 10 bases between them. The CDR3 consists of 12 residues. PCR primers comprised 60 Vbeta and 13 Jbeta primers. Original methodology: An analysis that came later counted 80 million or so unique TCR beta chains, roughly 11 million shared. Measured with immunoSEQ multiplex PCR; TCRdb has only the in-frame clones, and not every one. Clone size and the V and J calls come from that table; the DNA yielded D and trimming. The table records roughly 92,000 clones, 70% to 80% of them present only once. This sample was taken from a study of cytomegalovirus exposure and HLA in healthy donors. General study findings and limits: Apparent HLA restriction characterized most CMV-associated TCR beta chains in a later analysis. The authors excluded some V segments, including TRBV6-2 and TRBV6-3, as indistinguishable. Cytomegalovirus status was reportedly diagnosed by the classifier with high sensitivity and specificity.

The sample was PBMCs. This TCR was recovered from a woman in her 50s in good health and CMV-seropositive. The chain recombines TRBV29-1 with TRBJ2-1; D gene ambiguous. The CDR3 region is CSGEPDYNEQFF. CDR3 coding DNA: TGCAGCGGCGAGCCCGACTACAATGAGCAGTTCTTC.